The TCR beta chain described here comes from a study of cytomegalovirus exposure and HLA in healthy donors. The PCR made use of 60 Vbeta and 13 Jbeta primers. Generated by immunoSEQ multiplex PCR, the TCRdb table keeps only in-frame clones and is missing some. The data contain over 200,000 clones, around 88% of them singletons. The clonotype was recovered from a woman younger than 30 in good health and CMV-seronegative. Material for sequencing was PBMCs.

CDR3 bases: TGCGCCAGCAGCCAAACGGACAGGAGAGACAATGAGCAGTTCTTC. Translated: CASSQTDRRDNEQFF. The chain couples TRBV4-3 to TRBJ2-1; TRBD1 matches at 7 bases. This CDR3 is 15 amino acids long. Trimming at V came to 2 bases and at J to 5 bases, leaving 6 bases not matched to a gene. Looked up from germline, CDR1 is LGHNA and CDR2 is YSLEER.